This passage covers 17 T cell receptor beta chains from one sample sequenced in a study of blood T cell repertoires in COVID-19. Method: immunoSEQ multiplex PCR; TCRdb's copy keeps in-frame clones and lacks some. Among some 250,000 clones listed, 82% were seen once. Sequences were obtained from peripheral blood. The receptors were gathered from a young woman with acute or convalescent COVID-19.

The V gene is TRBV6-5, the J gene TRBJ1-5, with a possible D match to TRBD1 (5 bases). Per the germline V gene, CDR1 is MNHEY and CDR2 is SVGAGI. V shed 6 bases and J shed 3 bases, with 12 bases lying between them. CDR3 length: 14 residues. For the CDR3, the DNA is TGTGCCAGCAGCCCCGGACACGCCAATCAGCCCCAGCATTTT. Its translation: CASSPGHANQPQHF.

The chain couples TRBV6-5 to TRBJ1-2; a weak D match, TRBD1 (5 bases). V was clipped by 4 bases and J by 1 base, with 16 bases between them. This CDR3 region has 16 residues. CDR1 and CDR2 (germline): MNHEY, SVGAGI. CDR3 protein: CASSSAQVLFNYGYTF. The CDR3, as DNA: TGTGCCAGCAGTTCCGCACAGGTGCTCTTTAACTATGGCTACACCTTC.

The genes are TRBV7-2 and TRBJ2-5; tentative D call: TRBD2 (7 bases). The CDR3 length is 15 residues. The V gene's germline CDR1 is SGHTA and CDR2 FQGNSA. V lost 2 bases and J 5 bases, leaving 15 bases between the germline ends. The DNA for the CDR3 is TGTGCCAGCAGCTTACGGGGGGCCGACCTGGAGACCCAGTACTTC. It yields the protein CASSLRGADLETQYF.

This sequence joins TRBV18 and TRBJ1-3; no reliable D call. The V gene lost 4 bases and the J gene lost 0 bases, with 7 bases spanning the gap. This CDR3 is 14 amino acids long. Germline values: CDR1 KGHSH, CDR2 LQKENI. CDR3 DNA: TGTGCCAGCTCACTAGAAAACTCTGGAAACACCATATATTTT. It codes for CASSLENSGNTIYF.

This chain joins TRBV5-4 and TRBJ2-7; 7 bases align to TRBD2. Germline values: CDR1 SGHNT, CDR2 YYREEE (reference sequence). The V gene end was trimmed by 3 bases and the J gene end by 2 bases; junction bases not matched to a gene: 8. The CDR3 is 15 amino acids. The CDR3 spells CASSSDLAVAYEQYF. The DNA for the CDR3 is TGTGCCAGCAGCTCGGACCTAGCGGTAGCCTACGAGCAGTACTTC. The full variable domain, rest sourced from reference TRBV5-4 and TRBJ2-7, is ETGVTQSPTHLIKTRGQQVTLRCSSQSGHNTVSWYQQALGQGPQFIFQYYREEENGRGNFPPRFSGLQFPNYSSELNVNALELDDSALYLCASSSDLAVAYEQYFGPGTRLTVT.

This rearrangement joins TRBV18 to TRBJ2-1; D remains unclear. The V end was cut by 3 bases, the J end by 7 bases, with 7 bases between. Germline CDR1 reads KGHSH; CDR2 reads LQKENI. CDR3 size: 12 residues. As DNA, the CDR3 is TGTGCCAGCTCACCTATCGGGAATGAGCAGTTCTTC. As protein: CASSPIGNEQFF.

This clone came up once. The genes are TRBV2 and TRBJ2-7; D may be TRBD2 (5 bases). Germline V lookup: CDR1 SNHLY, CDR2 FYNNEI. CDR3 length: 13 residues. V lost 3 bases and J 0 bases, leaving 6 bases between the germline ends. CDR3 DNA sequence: TGTGCCAGCAGTGAGGAGGTCTCCTACGAGCAGTACTTC. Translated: CASSEEVSYEQYF.

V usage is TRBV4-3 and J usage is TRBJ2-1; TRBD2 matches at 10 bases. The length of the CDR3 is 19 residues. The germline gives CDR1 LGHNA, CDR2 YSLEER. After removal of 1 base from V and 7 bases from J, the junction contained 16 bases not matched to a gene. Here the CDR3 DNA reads TGCGCCAGCAGCCAAGCCTACCTGCGGGCTAGCGGGAGTAGGAATGAGCAGTTCTTC. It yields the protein CASSQAYLRASGSRNEQFF.

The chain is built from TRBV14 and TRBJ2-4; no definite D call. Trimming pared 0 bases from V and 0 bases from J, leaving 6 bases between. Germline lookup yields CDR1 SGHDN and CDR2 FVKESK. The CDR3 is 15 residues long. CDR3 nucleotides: TGTGCCAGCAGCCAAGATCAACTAGCCAAAAACATTCAGTACTTC. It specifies CASSQDQLAKNIQYF.

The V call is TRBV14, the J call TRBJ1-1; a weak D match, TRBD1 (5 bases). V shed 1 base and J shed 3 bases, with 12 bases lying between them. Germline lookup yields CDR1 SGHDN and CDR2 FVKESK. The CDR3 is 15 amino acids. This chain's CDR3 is CASSQGSRGHTEAFF. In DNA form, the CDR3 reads TGTGCCAGCAGCCAAGGGTCTAGGGGCCACACTGAAGCTTTCTTT.

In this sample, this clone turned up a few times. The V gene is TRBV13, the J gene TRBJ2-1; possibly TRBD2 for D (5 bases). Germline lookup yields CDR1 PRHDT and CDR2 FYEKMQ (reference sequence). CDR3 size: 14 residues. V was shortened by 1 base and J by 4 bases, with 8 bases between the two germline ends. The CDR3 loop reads CASSLAGGYNEQFF. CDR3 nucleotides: TGTGCCAGCAGCTTAGCGGGCGGGTACAATGAGCAGTTCTTC.

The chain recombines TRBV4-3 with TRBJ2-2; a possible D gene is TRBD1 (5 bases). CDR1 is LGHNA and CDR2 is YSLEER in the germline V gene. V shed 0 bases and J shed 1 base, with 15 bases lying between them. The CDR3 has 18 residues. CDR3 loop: CASSQDRRTRWNTGELFF. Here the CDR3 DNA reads TGCGCCAGCAGCCAAGATAGGCGGACACGATGGAACACCGGGGAGCTGTTTTTT.

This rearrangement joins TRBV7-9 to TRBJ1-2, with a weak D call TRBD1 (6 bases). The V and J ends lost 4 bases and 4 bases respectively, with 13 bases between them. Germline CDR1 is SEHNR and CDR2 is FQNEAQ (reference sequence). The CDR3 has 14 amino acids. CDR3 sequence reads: CASSSLTGLYGYTF. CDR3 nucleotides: TGTGCCAGCAGCTCGCTAACAGGGCTCTATGGCTACACCTTC.

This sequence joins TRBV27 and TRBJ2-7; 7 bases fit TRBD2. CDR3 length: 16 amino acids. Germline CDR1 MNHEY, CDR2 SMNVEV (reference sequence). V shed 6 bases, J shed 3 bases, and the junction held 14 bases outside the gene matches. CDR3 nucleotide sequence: TGTGCCAGCAGCACTCCTACTAGCGACCGAGGCTACGAGCAGTACTTC. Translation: CASSTPTSDRGYEQYF.

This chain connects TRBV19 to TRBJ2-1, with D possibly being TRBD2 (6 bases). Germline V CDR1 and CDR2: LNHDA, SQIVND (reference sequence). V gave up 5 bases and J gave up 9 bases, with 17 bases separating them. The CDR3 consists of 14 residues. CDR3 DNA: TGTGCCAGTAGTTATACCGGGACTCAGGTTGAGCAGTTCTTC. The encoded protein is CASSYTGTQVEQFF.

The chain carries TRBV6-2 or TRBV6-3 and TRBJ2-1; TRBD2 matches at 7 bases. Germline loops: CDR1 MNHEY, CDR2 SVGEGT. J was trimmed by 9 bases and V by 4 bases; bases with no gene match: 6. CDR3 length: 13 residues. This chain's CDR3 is CASSFAGVGEQFF. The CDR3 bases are TGTGCCAGCAGTTTTGCGGGAGTTGGTGAGCAGTTCTTC.

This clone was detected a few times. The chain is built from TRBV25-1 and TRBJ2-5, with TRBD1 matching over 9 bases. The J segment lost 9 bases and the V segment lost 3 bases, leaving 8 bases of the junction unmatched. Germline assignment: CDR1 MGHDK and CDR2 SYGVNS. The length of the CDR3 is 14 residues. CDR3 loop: CASSDPGQGRAQYF. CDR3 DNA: TGTGCCAGCAGTGATCCGGGACAGGGTAGAGCCCAGTACTTC.